The 27 T cell receptor beta chains listed next were all sequenced from one sample in a study of beta chain features in type 1 diabetes. The entirety of the isolated RNA underwent reverse transcription, so expressed TCRB transcripts were sequenced. Clones were read by immunoSEQ multiplex PCR, and TCRdb kept only the in-frame ones, dropping some. The table shows some 270,000 clones, with roughly 15% occurring only once. Specimen: naive CD4+ T cells from blood. The receptors come from a woman in her thirties or forties in good health.

The J gene is TRBJ2-3, the V gene TRBV7-8, with 10 positions matching TRBD2. The J segment lost 1 base and the V segment lost 5 bases, leaving 3 bases of the junction unmatched. Germline loops: CDR1 SGHVS, CDR2 FQNEAQ. The CDR3 contains 15 residues. CDR3 bases: TGTGCCAGCAGCCTAGGACTAGCGGGCACAGATACGCAGTATTTT. As protein: CASSLGLAGTDTQYF.

This chain connects TRBV4-1 to TRBJ2-7, with D unresolved. V was cut by 2 bases and J by 3 bases, with 17 bases left in between. Germline V gene sequence: CDR1 MGHRA, CDR2 YSYEKL. This CDR3 has 16 residues. The CDR3: CASSQPEARISYEQYF. The CDR3 region has the DNA TGCGCCAGCAGCCAACCCGAAGCGAGGATTAGCTACGAGCAGTACTTC.

This clone was seen a few times. Written as DNA, the CDR3 is TGTGCCAGCAGCCCGGGACAGGGATATCAGCCCCAGCATTTT. Translation: CASSPGQGYQPQHF. This chain connects TRBV28 to TRBJ1-5; 9 bases map to TRBD1. Looked up from germline, CDR1 is MDHEN and CDR2 is SYDVKM. Trimming took 6 bases from V and 5 from J; bases not matched to a gene: 5. CDR3 size: 14 residues. Drawing the rest from reference TRBV28 and TRBJ1-5, the complete variable domain is DVKVTQSSRYLVKRTGEKVFLECVQDMDHENMFWYRQDPGLGLRLIYFSYDVKMKEKGDIPEGYSVSREKKERFSLILESASTNQTSMYLCASSPGQGYQPQHFGDGTRLSIL.

V and J are TRBV6-1 and TRBJ2-4; 12 bases line up with TRBD2. Looked up from germline, CDR1 is MNHNS and CDR2 is SASEGT. The CDR3 has 14 amino acids. Trimming cost V 9 bases and J 8 bases; bases outside gene matches: 8. CDR3 amino acids: CASGLAGLVDIQYF. CDR3 coding DNA: TGTGCCAGTGGACTAGCGGGACTGGTAGACATTCAGTACTTC.

This chain uses TRBV7-8 with TRBJ1-5; D gene uncertain. V was cut by 3 bases and J by 2 bases, with 14 bases left in between. The CDR3 length is 16 residues. Germline CDR1 is SGHVS and CDR2 is FQNEAQ. DNA for the CDR3: TGTGCCAGCAGCTTTAGCGAGGGTAACGGCAATCAGCCCCAGCATTTT. As protein: CASSFSEGNGNQPQHF.

The chain links TRBV19 to TRBJ2-7; D is perhaps TRBD2 (6 bases). CDR1 and CDR2 (germline): LNHDA, SQIVND (reference sequence). The CDR3 is made up of 15 amino acids. Trimming took 1 base from V and 3 from J, leaving 13 bases between them. This chain's CDR3 is CASSIAGGLSYEQYF. The CDR3 region has the DNA TGTGCCAGTAGTATAGCTGGGGGACTTAGCTACGAGCAGTACTTC.

This chain joins TRBV19 and TRBJ2-3; D might be TRBD2 (6 bases). CDR1 and CDR2 (germline): LNHDA, SQIVND (reference sequence). V shed 5 bases and J shed 2 bases, with 14 bases lying between them. The CDR3 loop spans 15 amino acids. The CDR3 loop reads CASSLGLHPTDTQYF. CDR3 coding DNA: TGTGCCAGTAGTCTGGGACTTCATCCCACAGATACGCAGTATTTT.

V gene TRBV29-1 combines with J gene TRBJ2-3; 8 bases are shared with TRBD1. With V trimmed by 7 bases and J by 1 base, 10 bases remained unmatched. The germline CDR1 and CDR2 sequences are SQVTM and ANQGSEA. The CDR3 runs 15 residues. CDR3 nucleotide sequence: TGCAGCGGCAATCAGGGGGCGGAGGGCACAGATACGCAGTATTTT. Translating it yields CSGNQGAEGTDTQYF.

The CDR3 spells CASSLTGARTQYF. CDR3 nucleotide sequence: TGTGCCAGCAGTCTAACAGGGGCGCGGACCCAGTACTTC. J is TRBJ2-5 and V is TRBV6-5, with TRBD1 identical over 7 bases. The CDR3 extends over 13 amino acids. Germline CDR1 is MNHEY and CDR2 is SVGAGI. Unmatched junction bases numbered 7, after V lost 5 bases and J lost 7 bases.

This chain uses TRBV29-1 with TRBJ1-3; the D gene is possibly TRBD1 (5 bases). CDR1 is SQVTM and CDR2 is ANQGSEA in the germline V gene. This CDR3 contains 15 residues. Trimming pared 4 bases from V and 2 bases from J, leaving 15 bases between. The CDR3 DNA reads as TGCAGCGTTGCCGACAGCCCCGGTACTGGAAACACCATATATTTT. This encodes CSVADSPGTGNTIYF. Variable domain in full (rest from reference TRBV29-1 and TRBJ1-3): SAVISQKPSRDICQRGTSLTIQCQVDSQVTMMFWYRQQPGQSLTLIATANQGSEATYESGFVIDKFPISRPNLTFSTLTVSNMSPEDSSIYLCSVADSPGTGNTIYFGEGSWLTVV.

V gene TRBV5-4 combines with J gene TRBJ1-6, with D perhaps TRBD1 (5 bases). The V end lost 4 bases, the J end lost 10 bases, and 27 bases lay between the germline ends. CDR3 length: 18 amino acids. Per the germline V gene, CDR1 is SGHNT and CDR2 is YYREEE (reference sequence). The CDR3 sequence is CASSGLGGDGRGGSPLHF. The DNA for the CDR3 is TGTGCCAGCAGCGGCTTGGGGGGAGACGGGCGAGGTGGATCACCCCTCCACTTT.

This sequence joins TRBV18 and TRBJ1-2, with a possible D match to TRBD1 (5 bases). The germline V and J ends were trimmed by 3 bases and 4 bases, with 12 bases remaining between them. The CDR3 is made up of 14 amino acids. Germline assignment: CDR1 KGHSH and CDR2 LQKENI. CDR3 in amino acids: CASSPTPGGYGYTF. The CDR3 coding sequence is TGTGCCAGCTCACCGACGCCCGGGGGCTATGGCTACACCTTC.

The chain combines TRBV4-3 with TRBJ1-2; tentatively, D is TRBD1 (6 bases). V lost 2 bases to trimming and J lost 7 bases, with 11 bases between them. CDR3 length equals 13 residues. The germline CDR1 and CDR2 sequences are LGHNA and YSLEER. The chain's CDR3 is CASSQRTGSGYTF. The CDR3 DNA reads TGCGCCAGCAGCCAACGTACAGGGTCTGGCTACACCTTC.

This clone came up many times. The chain links TRBV18 to TRBJ1-1; the D gene is possibly TRBD1 (6 bases). The CDR3 sequence is 14 residues long. The ends were cut back, 3 bases at V and 4 bases at J, with 12 bases in the middle. CDR1 and CDR2 (germline): KGHSH, LQKENI. The CDR3 region is CASSPHRDGTEAFF. CDR3 nucleotide sequence: TGTGCCAGCTCACCCCACAGGGATGGCACTGAAGCTTTCTTT.

J is TRBJ2-7 and V is TRBV2; no clear D. CDR3 length equals 12 residues. Trimming removed 6 bases at V and 1 base at J, with 7 bases between. Germline CDR1 and CDR2: SNHLY and FYNNEI. The CDR3 is CASRAVSYEQYF. The CDR3 DNA reads as TGTGCCAGCAGGGCTGTTTCCTACGAGCAGTACTTC. The full variable domain, rest sourced from reference TRBV2 and TRBJ2-7, is EPEVTQTPSHQVTQMGQEVILRCVPISNHLYFYWYRQILGQKVEFLVSFYNNEISEKSEIFDDQFSVERPDGSNFTLKIRSTKLEDSAMYFCASRAVSYEQYFGPGTRLTVT.

This rearrangement joins TRBV9 to TRBJ2-2; D call uncertain. Germline loops: CDR1 SGDLS, CDR2 YYNGEE. The V and J ends lost 1 base and 1 base respectively, with 5 bases between them. The CDR3 covers 14 residues. The CDR3, as DNA: TGTGCCAGCAGCGTACTAGGGAACACCGGGGAGCTGTTTTTT. Translation: CASSVLGNTGELFF.

V gene TRBV9 combines with J gene TRBJ2-1, with D maybe TRBD1 (6 bases). CDR1 is SGDLS and CDR2 is YYNGEE in the germline V gene. The CDR3 spans 17 residues. Deletions cut 3 bases from V and 4 bases from J, with 20 bases between. For the CDR3, the DNA is TGTGCCAGCAGCGGGATGGGGGCGCCCTTCGTGTACAATGAGCAGTTCTTC. It specifies CASSGMGAPFVYNEQFF.

The chain carries TRBV5-4 and TRBJ2-3, with TRBD2 identical over 8 bases. CDR1 and CDR2 (germline): SGHNT, YYREEE (reference sequence). J gave up 7 bases and V 3 bases, and 4 bases lay outside the gene matches. CDR3 size: 13 residues. The CDR3 nucleotides are TGTGCCAGCAGCTCGAGCGGGGGCCATACGCAGTATTTT. The encoded protein is CASSSSGGHTQYF.

About this clone itself: This sample also contains other DNA sequences that code for the same CDR3. J is TRBJ2-6 and V is TRBV5-1; no reliable D call. From germline, CDR1 is SGHRS and CDR2 YFSETQ. Between the trimmed V and J ends, which lost 0 bases and 0 bases, there was a span of 4 bases. The CDR3 sequence is 15 residues long. CDR3 nucleotides: TGCGCCAGCAGCTTGGGGGCCTCTGGGGCCAACGTCCTGACTTTC. Its translation is CASSLGASGANVLTF.

The rearrangement joins TRBV6-5 to TRBJ1-4; D is undetermined. This CDR3 is 14 amino acids long. CDR1 and CDR2 from the germline V gene are MNHEY and SVGAGI. The V end lost 7 bases, the J end lost 4 bases, and 13 bases lay between the germline ends. As DNA, the CDR3 is TGTGCCAGCACGGGGATTTATGGTAATGAAAAACTGTTTTTT. Amino acids: CASTGIYGNEKLFF.

The genes are TRBV19 and TRBJ2-2; D is uncertain. Germline V gene data show CDR1 as LNHDA and CDR2 as SQIVND (reference sequence). The CDR3 length is 15 residues. V lost 3 bases to trimming and J lost 4 bases, with 12 bases between them. Written as DNA, the CDR3 is TGTGCCAGTAGTATTGTGGCGGCTTCCACCGGGGAGCTGTTTTTT. Translated: CASSIVAASTGELFF. Complete variable domain (other parts from reference TRBV19 and TRBJ2-2): DGGITQSPKYLFRKEGQNVTLSCEQNLNHDAMYWYRQDPGQGLRLIYYSQIVNDFQKGDIAEGYSVSREKKESFPLTVTSAQKNPTAFYLCASSIVAASTGELFFGEGSRLTVL.

This chain connects TRBV18 to TRBJ1-5; TRBD1 is a possible D gene (5 bases). Per germline, CDR1 KGHSH and CDR2 LQKENI. There are 15 residues in the CDR3. V lost 2 bases to trimming and J lost 4 bases, with 12 bases between them. Written as DNA, the CDR3 is TGTGCCAGCTCACCAGCGGGGGGGACTAATCAGCCCCAGCATTTT. Its protein product is CASSPAGGTNQPQHF.

In its sample, this clone was seen a few times. The genes are TRBV5-1 and TRBJ2-5, with 7 bases matching TRBD1. The length of the CDR3 is 18 residues. Trimming at V came to 0 bases and at J to 2 bases, leaving 13 bases not matched to a gene. From germline, CDR1 is SGHRS and CDR2 YFSETQ. The CDR3 DNA follows: TGCGCCAGCAGCTTGGGCCTTCTTGGGACAGCGGAACAAGAGACCCAGTACTTC. Translating it yields CASSLGLLGTAEQETQYF.

A few counts support this clone. The chain employs TRBV2 and TRBJ1-1; 7 bases are a match to TRBD1. Germline CDR1 is SNHLY and CDR2 is FYNNEI. The CDR3 sequence is 13 residues long. Unmatched junction bases numbered 6, after V lost 10 bases and J lost 1 base. CDR3 loop: CANEGARNTEAFF. The CDR3 DNA sequence: TGTGCCAACGAGGGGGCGAGGAACACTGAAGCTTTCTTT.

The V gene is TRBV6-6, the J gene TRBJ2-5, with 9 bases that match TRBD2. J was trimmed by 3 bases and V by 2 bases; bases with no gene match: 7. The germline CDR1 and CDR2 sequences are MNHNY and SVGAGI (reference sequence). The CDR3 spans 16 residues. This chain's CDR3 is CASSYNGGGAEETQYF. The DNA of the CDR3 is TGTGCCAGCAGTTACAATGGCGGGGGGGCCGAAGAGACCCAGTACTTC.

This clone was observed a few times. This chain joins TRBV12-5 and TRBJ2-7; D gene unclear. From germline, CDR1 is LGHNT and CDR2 FRNRAP. V was trimmed by 5 bases and J by 3 bases, leaving 14 bases between them. The CDR3 runs 14 residues. The CDR3: CASGPGGWSYEQYF. The CDR3 DNA reads TGTGCTAGTGGTCCCGGCGGATGGAGCTACGAGCAGTACTTC.

V is TRBV15 and J is TRBJ1-1, with 8 bases aligning to TRBD1. From germline, CDR1 is LNHNV and CDR2 YYDKDF (reference sequence). V dropped 4 bases and J dropped 8; count of bases not matched to a gene: 12. The CDR3 length is 15 residues. This CDR3 reads CATSTYMLDREEAFF. CDR3 nucleotide sequence: TGTGCCACCAGCACATACATGCTGGACAGGGAGGAAGCTTTCTTT. Full variable domain (rest looked up from reference TRBV15 and TRBJ1-1): DAMVIQNPRYQVTQFGKPVTLSCSQTLNHNVMYWYQQKSSQAPKLLFHYYDKDFNNEADTPDNFQSRRPNTSFCFLDIRSPGLGDTAMYLCATSTYMLDREEAFFGQGTRLTVV.